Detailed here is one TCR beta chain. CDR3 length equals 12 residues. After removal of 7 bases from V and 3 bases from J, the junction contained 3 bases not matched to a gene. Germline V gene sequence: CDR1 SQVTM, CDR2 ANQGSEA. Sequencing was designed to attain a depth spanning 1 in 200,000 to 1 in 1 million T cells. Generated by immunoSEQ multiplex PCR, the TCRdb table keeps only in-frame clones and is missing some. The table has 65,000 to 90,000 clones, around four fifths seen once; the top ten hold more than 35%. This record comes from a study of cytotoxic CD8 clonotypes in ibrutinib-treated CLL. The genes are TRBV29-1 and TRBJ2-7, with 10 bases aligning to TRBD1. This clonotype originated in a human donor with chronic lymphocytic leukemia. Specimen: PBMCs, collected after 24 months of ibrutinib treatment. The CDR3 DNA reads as TGCAGCGCGGGGACAGGGGTCTACGAGCAGTACTTC. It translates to CSAGTGVYEQYF.